The sequence of this TCR beta chain was determined in a study of blood T cell repertoires in COVID-19. Background on the study: Sites across the United States, Italy and Spain contributed samples from acute and convalescent COVID-19.

As handled by the study authors: Researchers report that nucleated cell counts were estimated from reference gene primer amplification. Method: immunoSEQ multiplex PCR; TCRdb's copy keeps in-frame clones and lacks some. The V and J calls and clone size are taken from that table; D and trimming were inferred from the DNA. The table records some 150,000 clones, more than 80% of them present only once. V gave up 2 bases and J gave up 2 bases, with 10 bases separating them. This CDR3 comprises 14 residues. CDR1 and CDR2 from the germline V gene are SGHDT and YYEEEE. The rearrangement uses TRBV5-6 and TRBJ2-5; a possible D gene is TRBD2 (7 bases). Sequences were obtained from peripheral blood. The sequence was obtained from a woman between 55 and 75 years old with active COVID-19. CDR3 amino acids: CASSFRGGQETQYF. DNA of the CDR3: TGTGCCAGCAGCTTTAGGGGGGGGCAAGAGACCCAGTACTTC.